Below are 9 T cell receptor beta chains sequenced from a single sample in a study of OX40 agonist ivuxolimab in advanced cancers. Libraries were prepared by immunoSEQ multiplex PCR; TCRdb keeps only in-frame clonotypes and omits some of them. This sample has roughly 64,000 clones, with about 80% found just once. Material: CD4+ or CD8+ T cells sorted from blood, obtained in a trial of the OX40 agonist ivuxolimab. The receptor set was obtained from an adult with an advanced solid tumor such as melanoma, head and neck, liver or kidney cancer.

The rearrangement uses TRBV7-9 and TRBJ1-2, with D possibly TRBD1 on 5 matching bases. CDR3 length: 15 amino acids. The V gene lost 7 bases and the J gene lost 8 bases, with 23 bases spanning the gap. Per germline, CDR1 SEHNR and CDR2 FQNEAQ (reference sequence). CDR3 DNA sequence: TGTGCCAGCACCCCCCGTGAGAACTCACAGGAAGGCTACACCTTC. It is translated as CASTPRENSQEGYTF.

J is TRBJ2-5 and V is TRBV27; D unclear. There are 13 residues in the CDR3. V was cut by 1 base and J by 0 bases, with 3 bases left in between. Germline V gene data show CDR1 as MNHEY and CDR2 as SMNVEV (reference sequence). The CDR3 reads CASSLWDQETQYF. The CDR3 coding sequence is TGTGCCAGCAGTTTATGGGACCAAGAGACCCAGTACTTC.

The rearrangement uses TRBV5-1 and TRBJ2-2, with a possible D match to TRBD2 (6 bases). The CDR3 runs 16 residues. V was cut by 2 bases and J by 7 bases, with 18 bases left in between. CDR1 is SGHRS, CDR2 YFSETQ, per germline. CDR3 region: CASSFLTRSDYGELFF. DNA of the CDR3: TGCGCCAGCAGCTTCCTGACTAGATCTGATTACGGGGAGCTGTTTTTT.

The chain combines TRBV5-1 with TRBJ2-7; 8 bases agree with TRBD1. The CDR3 extends over 15 amino acids. V lost 4 bases, J lost 5 bases, and 11 bases stayed unmatched. Germline CDR1 and CDR2: SGHRS and YFSETQ. The CDR3 spells CASSKNRGSLDEQYF. The CDR3 DNA reads as TGCGCCAGCAGCAAAAACAGGGGGTCGCTGGACGAGCAGTACTTC.

This clone came up a few times. The chain is built from TRBV10-3 and TRBJ2-3; 8 bases are a match to TRBD1. CDR1 is ENHRY, CDR2 SYGVKD, per germline. V was clipped by 10 bases and J by 2 bases; unmatched bases: 8. This CDR3 contains 14 residues. This CDR3 reads CATNRQGNTDTQYF. CDR3 nucleotides: TGTGCCACTAACCGACAGGGGAACACAGATACGCAGTATTTT.

The chain uses TRBV6-6 and TRBJ1-2; no firm D call. Between the trimmed V and J ends, which lost 4 bases and 3 bases, there was a span of 12 bases. Looked up from germline, CDR1 is MNHNY and CDR2 is SVGAGI (reference sequence). The CDR3 runs to 14 residues. The CDR3 region has the DNA TGTGCCAGCAGTTTACGAGTCGGGGACTATGGCTACACCTTC. Its translation is CASSLRVGDYGYTF.

The chain employs TRBV30 and TRBJ1-4; D not resolved. Germline assignment: CDR1 GTSNPN and CDR2 SVGIG (reference sequence). V was trimmed by 0 bases and J by 8 bases, leaving 4 bases between them. The CDR3 length is 11 residues. The CDR3 here is CAWSVAEKLFF. In DNA, the CDR3 is TGTGCCTGGAGTGTGGCCGAAAAACTGTTTTTT.

This sequence joins TRBV5-1 and TRBJ2-3; weak D call: TRBD1 (6 bases). Germline V gene lookup returns CDR1 SGHRS and CDR2 YFSETQ. The length of the CDR3 is 17 residues. V was clipped by 0 bases and J by 2 bases, with 16 bases between them. CDR3 in amino acids: CASSLVGDTLPTDTQYF. Here the CDR3 DNA reads TGCGCCAGCAGCTTGGTAGGGGACACCCTTCCCACAGATACGCAGTATTTT.

V and J are TRBV11-2 and TRBJ2-7, with D tentatively TRBD2 (6 bases). This CDR3 spans 16 amino acids. CDR1 is SGHAT, CDR2 FQNNGV, per germline. The V and J ends lost 1 base and 2 bases respectively, with 15 bases between them. The CDR3 sequence: CASSLVAGAGPYEQYF. The DNA for the CDR3 is TGTGCCAGCAGCTTAGTTGCGGGTGCGGGACCCTACGAGCAGTACTTC. The whole variable domain, filled in from reference TRBV11-2 and TRBJ2-7, reads EAGVAQSPRYKIIEKRQSVAFWCNPISGHATLYWYQQILGQGPKLLIQFQNNGVVDDSQLPKDRFSAERLKGVDSTLKIQPAKLEDSAVYLCASSLVAGAGPYEQYFGPGTRLTVT.